These 32 T cell receptor beta chains were all obtained from the same sample, sequenced in a study of blood T cell repertoires in COVID-19. Profiled with immunoSEQ multiplex PCR; TCRdb holds only in-frame clones, not every one. In the table there are 310,000 or so clones, 86% of which are singletons. Sequences were obtained from peripheral blood. The source is a woman aged 45-65 years with acute or convalescent COVID-19.

V usage is TRBV29-1 and J usage is TRBJ1-2, with 8 bases fitting TRBD1. V was pared by 8 bases and J by 4 bases, with 12 bases of the junction left unmatched. CDR1 SQVTM and CDR2 ANQGSEA come from the germline V gene. The CDR3 loop spans 14 amino acids. In nucleotides, the CDR3 is TGCAGCTTTAGGAAAGGGACAGGACTCTATGGCTACACCTTC. It codes for CSFRKGTGLYGYTF.

This clone was seen only a few times. The rearrangement uses TRBV11-2 and TRBJ2-1; 9 bases map to TRBD2. The CDR3 length is 15 residues. Trimming at V came to 5 bases and at J to 5 bases, leaving 7 bases not matched to a gene. Germline V gene data show CDR1 as SGHAT and CDR2 as FQNNGV. Here the CDR3 reads CASSPHSGGDNEQFF. In DNA form, the CDR3 reads TGTGCCAGCAGCCCTCATAGCGGGGGAGACAATGAGCAGTTCTTC.

The chain couples TRBV11-2 to TRBJ1-3; D is undetermined. Trimming left V 6 bases short and J 0 bases short, with 9 bases between. Germline loops: CDR1 SGHAT, CDR2 FQNNGV. The CDR3 has 14 amino acids. As DNA, the CDR3 is TGTGCCAGCAGTTCTCTGTACTCTGGAAACACCATATATTTT. Protein product: CASSSLYSGNTIYF.

This chain links TRBV7-8 with TRBJ2-7; TRBD1 aligns across 11 bases. The CDR3 extends over 15 amino acids. V shed 3 bases and J 4 bases; nucleotides not matched to a gene: 5. CDR1 SGHVS and CDR2 FQNEAQ come from the germline V gene. The CDR3 bases are TGTGCCAGCAGCTTTACGGACAGGGGGCCATACGAGCAGTACTTC. Amino acids: CASSFTDRGPYEQYF.

This clone has a handful of counts. This rearrangement joins TRBV4-1 to TRBJ2-7; 9 nucleotides match TRBD1. The CDR3 loop spans 15 amino acids. After removal of 1 base from V and 4 bases from J, the junction contained 5 bases not matched to a gene. From germline, CDR1 is MGHRA and CDR2 YSYEKL. CDR3 in DNA: TGCGCCAGCAGCCAAGGGAGGGGACAGGGATACGAGCAGTACTTC. Its protein product is CASSQGRGQGYEQYF.

This chain joins TRBV24-1 and TRBJ1-1, with D possibly TRBD1 on 6 matching bases. This CDR3 is 15 amino acids long. V was clipped by 3 bases and J by 1 base, with 11 bases between them. Germline V CDR1 and CDR2: KGHDR, SFDVKD. The CDR3 DNA follows: TGTGCCACCAGTGATCGCCGGGGGGCGAACACTGAAGCTTTCTTT. Its translation: CATSDRRGANTEAFF.

The CDR3 DNA follows: TGTGCCAGCAGCCGAGGCCGTGGTGGTAGCGGGATCGGGCGCGGGGCCAACGTCCTGACTTTC. Protein: CASSRGRGGSGIGRGANVLTF. The chain recombines TRBV4-2 with TRBJ2-6, with TRBD2 identical over 8 bases. V shed 4 bases, J shed 4 bases, and the junction held 21 bases outside the gene matches. The CDR3 contains 21 residues. Germline V lookup: CDR1 LGHNA, CDR2 YNFKEQ.

The chain is built from TRBV28 and TRBJ1-2; D possibly corresponds to TRBD1 (5 bases). The CDR3 spans 12 residues. Trimming took 11 bases from V and 4 from J, leaving 14 bases between them. Germline V gene lookup returns CDR1 MDHEN and CDR2 SYDVKM. The CDR3 loop reads CAGGRAGYGYTF. CDR3 in DNA: TGTGCCGGGGGGAGGGCCGGCTATGGCTACACCTTC.

The chain is built from TRBV29-1 and TRBJ2-7; D is unresolved. Trimming took 3 bases from V and 5 from J, leaving 8 bases between them. Germline-derived CDR1 and CDR2 are SQVTM and ANQGSEA. This CDR3 has 11 amino acids. CDR3 coding DNA: TGCAGCGTTGAGGGCCCCCACGAGCAGTACTTC. Translating gives CSVEGPHEQYF.

CDR3 residues: CASSYGADWMSNYGYTF. In DNA, the CDR3 is TGTGCCAGCAGTTACGGGGCAGATTGGATGTCTAACTATGGCTACACCTTC. The chain employs TRBV6-2 or TRBV6-3 and TRBJ1-2; TRBD1 is a possible D gene (5 bases). V dropped 2 bases and J dropped 0 bases, with 16 bases sitting between them. This CDR3 spans 17 amino acids. Germline CDR1 and CDR2: MNHEY and SVGEGT.

The rearrangement joins TRBV19 to TRBJ1-2, with D perhaps TRBD1 (6 bases). The CDR3 runs 16 residues. The germline V and J ends were trimmed by 5 bases and 2 bases, with 18 bases remaining between them. CDR1 LNHDA and CDR2 SQIVND come from the germline V gene (reference sequence). The CDR3 DNA reads as TGTGCCAGTAGTCTCGAGCTCACAGGGTACAACTATGGCTACACCTTC. Amino acid sequence: CASSLELTGYNYGYTF. The variable domain in full, with the rest retrieved from reference TRBV19 and TRBJ1-2, is DGGITQSPKYLFRKEGQNVTLSCEQNLNHDAMYWYRQDPGQGLRLIYYSQIVNDFQKGDIAEGYSVSREKKESFPLTVTSAQKNPTAFYLCASSLELTGYNYGYTFGSGTRLTVV.

The V gene is TRBV5-4, the J gene TRBJ1-5; D is ambiguous. V was cut by 2 bases and J by 7 bases, with 13 bases left in between. CDR3 length equals 14 residues. The germline gives CDR1 SGHNT, CDR2 YYREEE (reference sequence). CDR3 nucleotide sequence: TGTGCCAGCAGCTTAAGAGGGAGCGGACAGCCCCAGCATTTT. The encoded protein is CASSLRGSGQPQHF.

In this sample, this clone turned up once. This chain links TRBV27 with TRBJ1-4, with 7 bases fitting TRBD1. The junction had 7 bases not matched to a gene; V was cut back by 5 bases and J by 10 bases. This CDR3 comprises 13 residues. The germline V gene encodes CDR1 MNHEY and CDR2 SMNVEV (reference sequence). CDR3 coding DNA: TGTGCCAGCAGTCCCACAGGGGCCGGAAAACTGTTTTTT. This gives the protein CASSPTGAGKLFF.

This clone is a singleton in its sample. This chain uses TRBV19 with TRBJ2-2; D perhaps matches TRBD1 (6 bases). The CDR3 covers 16 residues. V shed 3 bases and J shed 1 base, with 12 bases lying between them. Germline assignment: CDR1 LNHDA and CDR2 SQIVND (reference sequence). Here the CDR3 reads CASSIRAGENTGELFF. CDR3 nucleotides: TGTGCCAGTAGTATTCGGGCAGGGGAGAACACCGGGGAGCTGTTTTTT.

This chain connects TRBV27 to TRBJ2-7; 7 bases line up with TRBD1. CDR1 is MNHEY, CDR2 SMNVEV, per germline (reference sequence). The CDR3 consists of 15 residues. Trimming at V came to 8 bases and at J to 3 bases, leaving 13 bases not matched to a gene. The CDR3 sequence: CASRRDSLSSYEQYF. In nucleotides, the CDR3 is TGTGCCAGCCGCCGGGACAGCCTCTCAAGCTACGAGCAGTACTTC.

The CDR3 loop is CASSLGGSNYGYTF. The CDR3 DNA sequence: TGTGCCAGCAGTTTGGGGGGATCTAACTATGGCTACACCTTC. This chain links TRBV28 with TRBJ1-2, with a weak D call TRBD1 (5 bases). This CDR3 comprises 14 residues. V was clipped by 3 bases and J by 0 bases, with 8 bases between them. Germline lookup yields CDR1 MDHEN and CDR2 SYDVKM.

J is TRBJ2-3 and V is TRBV2; 7 positions match TRBD1. The CDR3 sequence is 15 residues long. V lost 4 bases, J lost 5 bases, and 9 bases stayed unmatched. Germline V gene data show CDR1 as SNHLY and CDR2 as FYNNEI. CDR3 sequence (DNA): TGTGCCAGCAGTGGGGTCAGGGGGAACGTAGATACGCAGTATTTT. This translates into CASSGVRGNVDTQYF. Variable domain in full (rest from reference TRBV2 and TRBJ2-3): EPEVTQTPSHQVTQMGQEVILRCVPISNHLYFYWYRQILGQKVEFLVSFYNNEISEKSEIFDDQFSVERPDGSNFTLKIRSTKLEDSAMYFCASSGVRGNVDTQYFGPGTRLTVL.

V and J are TRBV5-1 and TRBJ2-5, with 8 bases fitting TRBD1. The CDR3 spans 19 residues. Germline V gene lookup returns CDR1 SGHRS and CDR2 YFSETQ. The ends lost 4 bases at V and 5 bases at J; junction bases unmatched: 22. The CDR3 sequence is CASSLSLRTGNGQPETQYF. In DNA, the CDR3 is TGCGCCAGCAGCCTAAGTCTTAGGACAGGGAATGGGCAACCGGAGACCCAGTACTTC. The entire variable domain, with the rest obtained from reference TRBV5-1 and TRBJ2-5, is as follows: KAGVTQTPRYLIKTRGQQVTLSCSPISGHRSVSWYQQTPGQGLQFLFEYFSETQRNKGNFPGRFSGRQFSNSRSEMNVSTLELGDSALYLCASSLSLRTGNGQPETQYFGPGTRLLVL.

The chain carries TRBV9 and TRBJ2-7; tentatively, D is TRBD1 (6 bases). Germline CDR1 reads SGDLS; CDR2 reads YYNGEE. The CDR3 totals 14 residues. Trimming removed 0 bases from V and 5 bases from J, with 12 bases in between. CDR3 DNA: TGTGCCAGCAGCGTAGATCAGGGGTTACACGAGCAGTACTTC. As protein: CASSVDQGLHEQYF.

This chain links TRBV30 with TRBJ2-7, with 9 bases matching TRBD2. The germline V gene encodes CDR1 GTSNPN and CDR2 SVGIG (reference sequence). The V and J ends lost 6 bases and 0 bases, in that order; junction bases with no gene match: 9. There are 15 residues in the CDR3. The CDR3 region has the DNA TGTGCCTGCCTCGGAGAGCGGGGGGACTCCTACGAGCAGTACTTC. Translated, it gives CACLGERGDSYEQYF.

The gene calls are TRBV7-8 and TRBJ1-3; a possible D gene is TRBD1 (5 bases). Germline V gene lookup returns CDR1 SGHVS and CDR2 FQNEAQ. V lost 3 bases and J 4 bases, leaving 10 bases between the germline ends. This CDR3 is 14 amino acids long. The chain's CDR3 is CASSLEGKGNTIYF. CDR3 in DNA: TGTGCCAGCAGCTTGGAGGGGAAAGGAAACACCATATATTTT.

The chain links TRBV18 to TRBJ2-5; possible D gene TRBD2, 5 bases. The germline V and J ends were trimmed by 1 base and 1 base, with 10 bases remaining between them. This CDR3 is built from 15 residues. Per germline, CDR1 KGHSH and CDR2 LQKENI. The CDR3 spells CASSPRAGPQETQYF. In nucleotides, the CDR3 is TGTGCCAGCTCACCACGTGCGGGTCCCCAAGAGACCCAGTACTTC.

V is TRBV28 and J is TRBJ1-4; D gene ambiguous. V gave up 9 bases and J gave up 3 bases, with 8 bases separating them. Germline loops: CDR1 MDHEN, CDR2 SYDVKM. The CDR3 contains 12 residues. The CDR3 loop reads CASSGPNEKLFF. DNA for the CDR3: TGTGCCAGTTCGGGTCCTAATGAAAAACTGTTTTTT.

The chain combines TRBV10-1 with TRBJ2-3; 8 positions match TRBD2. The CDR3 contains 16 residues. The V and J ends lost 1 base and 2 bases, in that order; junction bases with no gene match: 5. Germline V lookup: CDR1 WNHNN, CDR2 SYGVQD (reference sequence). CDR3 protein: CASSEWREESTDTQYF. DNA of the CDR3: TGCGCCAGCAGTGAGTGGCGGGAGGAGTCCACAGATACGCAGTATTTT.

The J gene is TRBJ2-7, the V gene TRBV5-6, with 7 bases fitting TRBD2. The germline V gene has CDR1 SGHDT and CDR2 YYEEEE. The CDR3 sequence is 14 residues long. Trimming cost V 6 bases and J 3 bases; bases outside gene matches: 9. The CDR3 nucleotides are TGTGCCAGCACTCGACTAGCAGTGGTCTACGAGCAGTACTTC. Its translation: CASTRLAVVYEQYF. Combining the CDR3 with reference TRBV5-6 and TRBJ2-7 gives the whole variable domain DAGVTQSPTHLIKTRGQQVTLRCSPKSGHDTVSWYQQALGQGPQFIFQYYEEEERQRGNFPDRFSGHQFPNYSSELNVNALLLGDSALYLCASTRLAVVYEQYFGPGTRLTVT.

This rearrangement joins TRBV7-2 to TRBJ2-2, with 7 bases lining up with TRBD2. Germline V CDR1 and CDR2: SGHTA, FQGNSA. CDR3 length: 16 amino acids. V was pared by 0 bases and J by 1 base, with 2 bases of the junction left unmatched. The CDR3 DNA follows: TGTGCCAGCAGCTTAGCGGGGGGGAGGAACACCGGGGAGCTGTTTTTT. Translated, it gives CASSLAGGRNTGELFF.

The chain has TRBV7-2 and TRBJ2-3, with 10 bases that match TRBD2. The CDR3 extends over 15 amino acids. Germline V CDR1 and CDR2: SGHTA, FQGNSA. After removal of 4 bases from V and 5 bases from J, the junction contained 6 bases not matched to a gene. The CDR3 DNA sequence: TGTGCCAGCAGCTCCCTAGCGGGAGTGAAAGATACGCAGTATTTT. Translation gives CASSSLAGVKDTQYF.

The chain carries TRBV5-1 and TRBJ1-4; 7 bases map to TRBD1. The CDR3 has 15 amino acids. In germline, CDR1 is SGHRS, CDR2 YFSETQ. The junction had 7 bases not matched to a gene; V was cut back by 0 bases and J by 8 bases. CDR3 nucleotides: TGCGCCAGCAGCTTGGCGGGACAGATCCTCGAAAAACTGTTTTTT. Translated: CASSLAGQILEKLFF. The full variable domain, its missing parts supplied by reference TRBV5-1 and TRBJ1-4, is KAGVTQTPRYLIKTRGQQVTLSCSPISGHRSVSWYQQTPGQGLQFLFEYFSETQRNKGNFPGRFSGRQFSNSRSEMNVSTLELGDSALYLCASSLAGQILEKLFFGSGTQLSVL.

The chain is built from TRBV5-1 and TRBJ2-5, with 9 bases identical to TRBD2. V gave up 0 bases and J gave up 2 bases; unmatched junction bases: 2. CDR3 length: 15 amino acids. CDR1 is SGHRS and CDR2 is YFSETQ in the germline V gene. CDR3 amino acids: CASSLAGLAQETQYF. Written as DNA, the CDR3 is TGCGCCAGCAGCTTGGCGGGACTAGCTCAAGAGACCCAGTACTTC. Using reference TRBV5-1 and TRBJ2-5 for the parts outside the CDR3, the full variable domain is KAGVTQTPRYLIKTRGQQVTLSCSPISGHRSVSWYQQTPGQGLQFLFEYFSETQRNKGNFPGRFSGRQFSNSRSEMNVSTLELGDSALYLCASSLAGLAQETQYFGPGTRLLVL.

The J gene is TRBJ2-7, the V gene TRBV10-2; D perhaps matches TRBD2 (6 bases). The CDR3 runs 13 residues. Trimming cost V 6 bases and J 3 bases, with 12 bases left between them. Germline loops: CDR1 WSHSY, CDR2 SAAADI. The CDR3 loop is CASRETRDYEQYF. CDR3 in DNA: TGCGCCAGCAGAGAGACTAGGGACTACGAGCAGTACTTC.

The chain links TRBV30 to TRBJ2-3; 8 bases are shared with TRBD1. The CDR3 sequence is 17 residues long. Germline V CDR1 and CDR2: GTSNPN, SVGIG (reference sequence). With 1 base clipped from V and 0 bases from J, the junction kept 9 bases outside the gene matches. CDR3 nucleotides: TGTGCCTGGAGTGGCCTTTTCCAGGGGGCGAGCACAGATACGCAGTATTTT. Its translation: CAWSGLFQGASTDTQYF.

V usage is TRBV19 and J usage is TRBJ1-2; possible D gene TRBD1, 6 bases. From germline, CDR1 is LNHDA and CDR2 SQIVND (reference sequence). Trimming stripped 5 bases from V and 6 bases from J, with 22 bases between. CDR3 length: 16 amino acids. DNA for the CDR3: TGTGCCAGTAGTCCCTCCCCGGGGGGGCGCATAGATGGCTACACCTTC. Protein product: CASSPSPGGRIDGYTF.